This T cell receptor (beta chain) came from a study of cytomegalovirus exposure and HLA in healthy donors. As for the study in general: Among roughly 180 million T cells, an earlier analysis found approximately 110 million unique TCR beta sequences.

About this clone itself: Its specificity is not known.

Germline V gene lookup returns CDR1 MDHEN and CDR2 SYDVKM. The CDR3 has 14 amino acids. Likely unrecorded immune exposures existed in these nominally healthy donors. The PCR was carried out with 60 Vbeta primers and 13 Jbeta primers. Profiling relied on immunoSEQ multiplex PCR, and the TCRdb table lists in-frame clones only, not all of them. The repertoire includes over 60,000 clones, 65% to 80% of them detected once, and roughly an eighth sits in the top ten. Points from the study as a whole: A classifier reportedly called cytomegalovirus status with high sensitivity and specificity. Later analysis reportedly placed an Asian-associated ancestry cluster below the roughly 600-donor mean in N-insertions.

The source is a man between 65 and 80 years old in good health and CMV-seronegative. This chain connects TRBV28 to TRBJ2-5, with 8 bases aligning to TRBD1. The J call is doubtful: the DNA matches TRBJ2-7 better. The sample was PBMCs. The CDR3 reads CASSPPGGTDEQYF. CDR3 nucleotides: TGTGCCAGCAGCCCCCCAGGGGGCACGGACGAGCAGTACTTC.